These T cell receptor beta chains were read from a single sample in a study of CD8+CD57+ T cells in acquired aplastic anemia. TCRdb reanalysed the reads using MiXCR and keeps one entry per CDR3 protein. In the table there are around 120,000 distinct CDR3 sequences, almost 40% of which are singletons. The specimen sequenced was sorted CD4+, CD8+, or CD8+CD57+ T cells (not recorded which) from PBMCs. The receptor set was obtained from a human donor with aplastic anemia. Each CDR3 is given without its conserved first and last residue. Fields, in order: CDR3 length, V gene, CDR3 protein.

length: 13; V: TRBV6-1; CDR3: ARSELGTANTEAF
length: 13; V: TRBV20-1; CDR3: SARPPRAMNTEAF
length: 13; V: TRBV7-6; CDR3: ASSMKDRGATEAF
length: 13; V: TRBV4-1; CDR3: ASSRGAGGMETQY
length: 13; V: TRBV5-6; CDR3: ASSLKGASQETQY
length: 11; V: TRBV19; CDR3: ASRNRGRTEAF
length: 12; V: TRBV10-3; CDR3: AISQGLSSYEQY
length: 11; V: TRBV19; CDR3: ASIRTRGGEQF
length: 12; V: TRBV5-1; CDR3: ASSLGPSGQPQH
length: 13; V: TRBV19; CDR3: ASSISGGTQETQY
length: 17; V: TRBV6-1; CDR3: ASSEALYRWVDSNQPQH
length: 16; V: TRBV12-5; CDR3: ASGLIPGQGLEEYGYT
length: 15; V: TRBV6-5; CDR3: ASSYSIAGVAGRELF
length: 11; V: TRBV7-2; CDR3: ASSLDVRTEAF
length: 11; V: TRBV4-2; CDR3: ASSQEIGVEQY
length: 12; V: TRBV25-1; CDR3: ASSPGTRGSPLH
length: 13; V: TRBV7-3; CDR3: ASSPTVVSGPEAF
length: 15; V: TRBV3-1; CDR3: ASSHGGQGTPLGGYT
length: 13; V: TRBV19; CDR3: ASSIGTSIGETQY
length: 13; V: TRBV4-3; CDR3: ACSQDYRDGYGYT
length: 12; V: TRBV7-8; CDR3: ASSLEGVNSPLH
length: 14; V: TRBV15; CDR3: ATSRNQGSGANVLT
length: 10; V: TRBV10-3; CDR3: ASGSSSYEQY
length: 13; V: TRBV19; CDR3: ASSTSGASGNTIY
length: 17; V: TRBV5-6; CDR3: ASSLFGLTAAKMNTEAF
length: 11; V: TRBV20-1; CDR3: SARTSGGTMTV